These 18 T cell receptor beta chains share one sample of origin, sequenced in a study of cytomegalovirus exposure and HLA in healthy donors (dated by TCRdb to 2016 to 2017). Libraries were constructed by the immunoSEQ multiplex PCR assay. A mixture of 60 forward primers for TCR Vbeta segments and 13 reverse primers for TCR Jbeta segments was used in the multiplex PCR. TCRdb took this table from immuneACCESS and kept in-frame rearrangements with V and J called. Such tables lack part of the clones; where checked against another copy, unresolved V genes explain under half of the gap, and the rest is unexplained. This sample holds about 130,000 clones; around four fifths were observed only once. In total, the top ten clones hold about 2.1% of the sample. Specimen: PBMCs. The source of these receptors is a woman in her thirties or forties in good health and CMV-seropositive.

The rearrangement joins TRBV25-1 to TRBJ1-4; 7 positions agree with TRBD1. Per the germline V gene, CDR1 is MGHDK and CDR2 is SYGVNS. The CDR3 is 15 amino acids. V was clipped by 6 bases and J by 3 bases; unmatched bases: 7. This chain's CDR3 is CASSLTGTANEKLFF. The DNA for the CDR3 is TGTGCCAGCAGCCTAACCGGGACAGCTAATGAAAAACTGTTTTTT.

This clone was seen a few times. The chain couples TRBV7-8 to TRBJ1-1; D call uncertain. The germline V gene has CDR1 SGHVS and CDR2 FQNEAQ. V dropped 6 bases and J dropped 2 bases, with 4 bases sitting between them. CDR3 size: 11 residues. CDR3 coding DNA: TGTGCCAGCAGTTCAAACACTGAAGCTTTCTTT. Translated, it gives CASSSNTEAFF.

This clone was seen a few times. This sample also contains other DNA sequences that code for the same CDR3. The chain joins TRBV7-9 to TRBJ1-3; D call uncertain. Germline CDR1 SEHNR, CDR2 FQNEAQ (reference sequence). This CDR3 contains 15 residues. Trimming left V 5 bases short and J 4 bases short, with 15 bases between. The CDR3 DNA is TGTGCCAGCAGCCTTAACCCCGCTACCGGAAACACCATATATTTT. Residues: CASSLNPATGNTIYF.

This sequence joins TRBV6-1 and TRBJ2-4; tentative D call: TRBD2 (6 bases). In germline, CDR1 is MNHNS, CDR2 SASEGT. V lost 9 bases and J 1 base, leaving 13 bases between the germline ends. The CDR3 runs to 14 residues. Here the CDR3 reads CASYPGEAKNIQYF. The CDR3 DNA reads TGTGCCAGTTATCCGGGAGAGGCCAAAAACATTCAGTACTTC.

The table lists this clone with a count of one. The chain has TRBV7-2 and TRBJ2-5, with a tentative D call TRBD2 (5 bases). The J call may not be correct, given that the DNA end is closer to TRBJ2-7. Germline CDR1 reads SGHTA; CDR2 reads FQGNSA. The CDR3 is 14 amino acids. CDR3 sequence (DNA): TGTGCCAGCAGCTTATATGTCGGAGGTCGCGAGCAGTACTTC. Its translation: CASSLYVGGREQYF.

In nucleotides, the CDR3 is TGTGCCTGGAGTGTACGCGGGAGGGGGCCTGAGGATGAGCAGTTCTTC. Protein product: CAWSVRGRGPEDEQFF. The chain carries TRBV30 and TRBJ2-1; 9 bases fit TRBD2. Losses at the gene ends were 0 bases for V and 8 bases for J; bases not matched to a gene: 11. This CDR3 spans 16 amino acids. Germline V lookup: CDR1 GTSNPN, CDR2 SVGIG (reference sequence).

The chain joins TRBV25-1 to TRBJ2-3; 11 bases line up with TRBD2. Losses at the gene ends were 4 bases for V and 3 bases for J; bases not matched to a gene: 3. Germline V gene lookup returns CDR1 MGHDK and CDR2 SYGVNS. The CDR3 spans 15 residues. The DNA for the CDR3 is TGTGCCAGCAGTGGACTAGCGGGGATAACAGATACGCAGTATTTT. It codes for CASSGLAGITDTQYF. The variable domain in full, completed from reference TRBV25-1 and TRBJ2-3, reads EADIYQTPRYLVIGTGKKITLECSQTMGHDKMYWYQQDPGMELHLIHYSYGVNSTEKGDLSSESTVSRIRTEHFPLTLESARPSHTSQYLCASSGLAGITDTQYFGPGTRLTVL.

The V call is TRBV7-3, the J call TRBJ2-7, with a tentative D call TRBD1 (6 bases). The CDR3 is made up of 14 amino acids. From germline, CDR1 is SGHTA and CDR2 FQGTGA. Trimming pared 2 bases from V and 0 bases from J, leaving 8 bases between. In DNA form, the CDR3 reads TGTGCCAGCAGCTTACAGGGGAGCTCCTACGAGCAGTACTTC. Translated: CASSLQGSSYEQYF.

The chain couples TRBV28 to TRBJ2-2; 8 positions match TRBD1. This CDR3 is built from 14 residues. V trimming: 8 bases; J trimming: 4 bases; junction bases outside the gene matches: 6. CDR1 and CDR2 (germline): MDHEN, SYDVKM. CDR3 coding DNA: TGTGCCAGCTCTACAGGGGGAGGCACCGGGGAGCTGTTTTTT. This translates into CASSTGGGTGELFF. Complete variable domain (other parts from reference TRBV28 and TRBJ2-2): DVKVTQSSRYLVKRTGEKVFLECVQDMDHENMFWYRQDPGLGLRLIYFSYDVKMKEKGDIPEGYSVSREKKERFSLILESASTNQTSMYLCASSTGGGTGELFFGEGSRLTVL.

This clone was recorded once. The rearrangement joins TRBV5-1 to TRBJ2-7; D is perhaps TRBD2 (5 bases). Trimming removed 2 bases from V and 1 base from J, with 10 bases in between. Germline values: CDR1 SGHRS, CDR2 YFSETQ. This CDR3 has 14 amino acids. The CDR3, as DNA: TGCGCCAGCAGCTTCTCTAGCACGTCCTACGAGCAGTACTTC. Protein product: CASSFSSTSYEQYF. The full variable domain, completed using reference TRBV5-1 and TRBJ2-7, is KAGVTQTPRYLIKTRGQQVTLSCSPISGHRSVSWYQQTPGQGLQFLFEYFSETQRNKGNFPGRFSGRQFSNSRSEMNVSTLELGDSALYLCASSFSSTSYEQYFGPGTRLTVT.

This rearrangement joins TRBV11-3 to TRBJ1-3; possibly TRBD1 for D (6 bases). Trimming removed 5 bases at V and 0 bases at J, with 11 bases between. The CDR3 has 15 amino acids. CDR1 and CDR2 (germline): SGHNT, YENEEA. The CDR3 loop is CASSQDSLSGNTIYF. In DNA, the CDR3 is TGTGCCAGCAGCCAGGACAGCCTCTCTGGAAACACCATATATTTT.

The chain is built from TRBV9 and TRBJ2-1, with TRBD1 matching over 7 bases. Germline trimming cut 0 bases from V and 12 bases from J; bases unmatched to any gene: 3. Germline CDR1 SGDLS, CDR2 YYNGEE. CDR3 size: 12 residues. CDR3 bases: TGTGCCAGCAGCGTAGAAGGGGGCGCGCAGTTCTTC. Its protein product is CASSVEGGAQFF. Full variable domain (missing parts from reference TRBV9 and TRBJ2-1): DSGVTQTPKHLITATGQRVTLRCSPRSGDLSVYWYQQSLDQGLQFLIQYYNGEERAKGNILERFSAQQFPDLHSELNLSSLELGDSALYFCASSVEGGAQFFGPGTRLTVL.

CDR3 coding DNA: TGTGCCAGCAGCCGCAACATAGCGGGGACCGGGGAGCTGTTTTTT. Its translation is CASSRNIAGTGELFF. V gene TRBV14 combines with J gene TRBJ2-2; 8 nucleotides line up with TRBD2. J gave up 5 bases and V 4 bases, and 6 bases lay outside the gene matches. Germline loops: CDR1 SGHDN, CDR2 FVKESK. The CDR3 loop spans 15 amino acids.

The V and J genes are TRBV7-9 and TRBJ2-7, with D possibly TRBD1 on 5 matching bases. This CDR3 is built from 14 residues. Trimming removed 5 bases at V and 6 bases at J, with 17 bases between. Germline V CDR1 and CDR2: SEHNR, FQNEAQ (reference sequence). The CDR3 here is CASSTPGAQGEQYF. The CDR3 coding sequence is TGTGCCAGCAGCACACCTGGGGCGCAAGGCGAGCAGTACTTC.

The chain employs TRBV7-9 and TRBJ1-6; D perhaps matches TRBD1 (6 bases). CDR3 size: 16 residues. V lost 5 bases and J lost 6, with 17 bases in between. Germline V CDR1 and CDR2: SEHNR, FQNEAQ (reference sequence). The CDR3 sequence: CASSGVMGAGNSPLHF. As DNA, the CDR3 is TGTGCCAGCAGCGGAGTAATGGGGGCCGGTAATTCACCCCTCCACTTT.

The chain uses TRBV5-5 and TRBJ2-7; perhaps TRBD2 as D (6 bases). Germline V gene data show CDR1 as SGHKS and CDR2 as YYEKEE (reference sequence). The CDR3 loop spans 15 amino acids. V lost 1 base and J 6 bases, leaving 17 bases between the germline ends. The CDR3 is CASSLLAGSMSEQYF. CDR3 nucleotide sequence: TGTGCCAGCAGCTTGTTGGCGGGATCCATGAGCGAGCAGTACTTC.

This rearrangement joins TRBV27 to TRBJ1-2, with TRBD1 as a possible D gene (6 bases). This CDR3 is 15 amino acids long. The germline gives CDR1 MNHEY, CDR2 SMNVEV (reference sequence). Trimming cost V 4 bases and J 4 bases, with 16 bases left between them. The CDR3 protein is CASSSLDGRGYGYTF. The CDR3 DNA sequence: TGTGCCAGCAGTTCTTTGGACGGCAGGGGCTATGGCTACACCTTC.

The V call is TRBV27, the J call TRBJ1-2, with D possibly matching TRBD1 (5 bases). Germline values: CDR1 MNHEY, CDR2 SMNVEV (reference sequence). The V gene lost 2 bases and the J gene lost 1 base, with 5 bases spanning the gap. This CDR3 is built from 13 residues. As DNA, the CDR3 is TGTGCCAGCAGTTTACAGGGTAACTATGGCTACACCTTC. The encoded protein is CASSLQGNYGYTF.